The 9 T cell receptor beta chains listed next were all sequenced from one sample in a study of immune cell composition in non-small cell lung cancer. Method: immunoSEQ multiplex PCR; TCRdb's copy keeps in-frame clones and lacks some. Of approximately 5,900 clones in the sample, roughly nine tenths were seen once. Normal lung sampling was at least 3 cm from the tumour, as distant as possible. Material for sequencing was non-adjacent lung tissue. The receptors stem from a human donor with non-small cell lung cancer.

The chain couples TRBV13 to TRBJ2-7, with TRBD2 matching 7 bases. The CDR3 consists of 13 residues. CDR1 and CDR2 (germline): PRHDT, FYEKMQ (reference sequence). The V gene end was trimmed by 8 bases and the J gene end by 5 bases; junction bases not matched to a gene: 9. CDR3 bases: TGTGCCAGCCGGAAAGGGGCGGGGGACGAGCAGTACTTC. It is translated as CASRKGAGDEQYF.

The chain joins TRBV6-4 to TRBJ2-3; tentatively, D is TRBD1 (6 bases). Per germline, CDR1 MRHNA and CDR2 SNTAGT. The ends were cut back, 4 bases at V and 0 bases at J, with 20 bases in the middle. CDR3 size: 18 residues. The CDR3 loop reads CASSAGPITGTSTDTQYF. The CDR3 DNA follows: TGTGCCAGCAGTGCAGGCCCGATCACAGGGACGAGCACAGATACGCAGTATTTT.

V gene TRBV5-4 combines with J gene TRBJ2-7; the match to TRBD1 covers 7 bases. Germline assignment: CDR1 SGHNT and CDR2 YYREEE (reference sequence). Germline trimming cut 5 bases from V and 1 base from J; bases unmatched to any gene: 6. This CDR3 has 14 residues. CDR3: CASSEGGFSYEQYF. Written as DNA, the CDR3 is TGTGCCAGCAGTGAAGGGGGCTTTTCCTACGAGCAGTACTTC.

This clone has a single count. The chain links TRBV19 to TRBJ1-2, with 7 bases lining up with TRBD1. V trimming: 8 bases; J trimming: 4 bases; junction bases outside the gene matches: 19. The CDR3 contains 17 residues. Germline loops: CDR1 LNHDA, CDR2 SQIVND (reference sequence). The CDR3 DNA reads TGTGCCAGTGATTGGGACGGACAGGCGATAACCACCTATGGCTACACCTTC. It encodes CASDWDGQAITTYGYTF.

This clone was seen just once. The chain has TRBV30 and TRBJ1-1, with 7 bases identical to TRBD1. Unmatched junction bases numbered 4, after V lost 2 bases and J lost 4 bases. CDR1 GTSNPN and CDR2 SVGIG come from the germline V gene (reference sequence). This CDR3 comprises 13 residues. DNA for the CDR3: TGTGCCTGGAGTACAGGGGCCCTCACTGAAGCTTTCTTT. Residues: CAWSTGALTEAFF.

Only one count was recorded for this clone. This chain links TRBV7-6 with TRBJ1-4, with 8 bases that match TRBD1. V shed 4 bases, J shed 6 bases, and the junction held 7 bases outside the gene matches. The length of the CDR3 is 15 residues. Germline CDR1 SGHVS, CDR2 FNYEAQ. In DNA, the CDR3 is TGTGCCAGCAGCTCCCGACAGGGGCAGTATGAAAAACTGTTTTTT. Amino acids: CASSSRQGQYEKLFF.

V is TRBV28 and J is TRBJ2-1, with 10 bases fitting TRBD2. The V gene's germline CDR1 is MDHEN and CDR2 SYDVKM. After removal of 7 bases from V and 2 bases from J, the junction contained 5 bases not matched to a gene. The CDR3 covers 15 residues. The CDR3 loop is CASKGGLATYNEQFF. The DNA of the CDR3 is TGTGCCAGCAAAGGGGGACTAGCGACCTACAATGAGCAGTTCTTC.

This chain connects TRBV19 to TRBJ1-2, with 7 positions matching TRBD1. The CDR3 consists of 14 residues. Germline V gives CDR1 LNHDA, CDR2 SQIVND (reference sequence). Unmatched junction bases numbered 10, after V lost 4 bases and J lost 8 bases. CDR3 nucleotide sequence: TGTGCCAGTAGTACACCAGGGGGACTAGGAGGCTACACCTTC. It yields the protein CASSTPGGLGGYTF.

The chain's CDR3 is CASSQDLAEGWNTGELFF. CDR3 in DNA: TGCGCCAGCAGCCAAGATTTAGCGGAGGGGTGGAACACCGGGGAGCTGTTTTTT. J is TRBJ2-2 and V is TRBV4-3; maybe TRBD2 (6 bases). CDR1 is LGHNA, CDR2 YSLEER, per germline. Trimming stripped 0 bases from V and 1 base from J, with 15 bases between. The CDR3 has 18 residues.